The 9 T cell receptor beta chains given below trace back to one sample, sequenced in a study of shared clonotypes between healthy human individuals. Libraries were prepared by immunoSEQ multiplex PCR; TCRdb keeps only in-frame clonotypes and omits some of them. Counted here are 950,000 to 1,200,000 clones, about 80% occurring once; the ten biggest clones make up 0.89%. The sequencing input was memory CD4+ T cells from PBMCs. Subset denoted: CD45RA-negative fraction. The receptor source for this set is a man aged 18 to 30 in good health. Some clones in this sample may be carry-over from other donors' samples.

A few counts support this clone. The rearrangement uses TRBV5-1 and TRBJ2-3, with a tentative D call TRBD2 (5 bases). Trimming shortened V by 2 bases and J by 5 bases, and 9 bases separated the two germline ends. This CDR3 is built from 13 residues. Looked up from germline, CDR1 is SGHRS and CDR2 is YFSETQ. CDR3 coding DNA: TGCGCCAGCAGCTTAACACGGGGAGATACGCAGTATTTT. Amino acid sequence: CASSLTRGDTQYF. The variable domain in full, with the rest retrieved from reference TRBV5-1 and TRBJ2-3, is KAGVTQTPRYLIKTRGQQVTLSCSPISGHRSVSWYQQTPGQGLQFLFEYFSETQRNKGNFPGRFSGRQFSNSRSEMNVSTLELGDSALYLCASSLTRGDTQYFGPGTRLTVL.

V is TRBV5-1 and J is TRBJ2-3; 15 positions match TRBD2. The CDR3 runs to 18 residues. Per germline, CDR1 SGHRS and CDR2 YFSETQ. Trimming took 5 bases from V and 0 from J; bases not matched to a gene: 7. In nucleotides, the CDR3 is TGCGCCAGCAGTTCTGGACTAGCGGGAGGGACTAGCACAGATACGCAGTATTTT. As protein: CASSSGLAGGTSTDTQYF.

The chain combines TRBV30 with TRBJ2-7; D is possibly TRBD2 (6 bases). The CDR3 covers 13 residues. Trimming cost V 4 bases and J 7 bases, with 17 bases left between them. Germline V CDR1 and CDR2: GTSNPN, SVGIG (reference sequence). CDR3 nucleotides: TGTGCCTGGAAGGAGCAGGGAGGATGGGAGCAGTACTTC. Encoded protein: CAWKEQGGWEQYF. Full variable domain (outside the CDR3, taken from reference TRBV30 and TRBJ2-7): SQTIHQWPATLVQPVGSPLSLECTVEGTSNPNLYWYRQAAGRGLQLLFYSVGIGQISSEVPQNLSASRPQDRQFILSSKKLLLSDSGFYLCAWKEQGGWEQYFGPGTRLTVT.

The V call is TRBV19, the J call TRBJ1-5, with 8 bases lining up with TRBD1. Unmatched junction bases numbered 6, after V lost 4 bases and J lost 4 bases. Looked up from germline, CDR1 is LNHDA and CDR2 is SQIVND (reference sequence). The CDR3 runs to 15 residues. CDR3 sequence: CASSTTGGLNQPQHF. Here the CDR3 DNA reads TGTGCCAGTAGTACTACAGGGGGTTTGAATCAGCCCCAGCATTTT.

The chain recombines TRBV18 with TRBJ2-1, with TRBD2 matching 11 bases. Germline loops: CDR1 KGHSH, CDR2 LQKENI. With V trimmed by 3 bases and J by 5 bases, 3 bases remained unmatched. This CDR3 has 15 amino acids. In DNA, the CDR3 is TGTGCCAGCTCACCTAGACTAGCGGGGAACAATGAGCAGTTCTTC. Amino acids: CASSPRLAGNNEQFF.

This clone was seen once. V is TRBV7-8 and J is TRBJ1-5, with D possibly TRBD1 on 6 matching bases. Germline CDR1 and CDR2: SGHVS and FQNEAQ. V was trimmed by 4 bases and J by 2 bases, leaving 12 bases between them. CDR3 length equals 15 residues. The CDR3 bases are TGTGCCAGCAGCTCACAGGGAACAGGCAATCAGCCCCAGCATTTT. The encoded protein is CASSSQGTGNQPQHF.

The J gene is TRBJ2-7, the V gene TRBV9; weak D call: TRBD2 (6 bases). Germline V lookup: CDR1 SGDLS, CDR2 YYNGEE. V was trimmed by 0 bases and J by 6 bases, leaving 10 bases between them. The CDR3 spans 13 residues. The CDR3 loop reads CASSVGGGVEQYF. As DNA, the CDR3 is TGTGCCAGCAGCGTAGGGGGAGGTGTCGAGCAGTACTTC.

This clone has more than one count but fewer than ten. The CDR3 coding sequence is TGTGCCAGCAGCGCCACTCCCACAGATACGCAGTATTTT. Translation gives CASSATPTDTQYF. J is TRBJ2-3 and V is TRBV9; D not resolved. Germline V lookup: CDR1 SGDLS, CDR2 YYNGEE. CDR3 length equals 13 residues. The V end lost 3 bases, the J end lost 2 bases, and 7 bases lay between the germline ends.

Note on this clone: This specimen includes other DNA sequences encoding the same CDR3. This chain joins TRBV11-2 and TRBJ1-1; D remains ambiguous. The CDR3 sequence is 13 residues long. Per germline, CDR1 SGHAT and CDR2 FQNNGV. V was pared by 5 bases and J by 1 base, with 8 bases between. The CDR3 bases are TGTGCCAGCAGCCCGCCCGGGAACACTGAAGCTTTCTTT. Residues: CASSPPGNTEAFF.